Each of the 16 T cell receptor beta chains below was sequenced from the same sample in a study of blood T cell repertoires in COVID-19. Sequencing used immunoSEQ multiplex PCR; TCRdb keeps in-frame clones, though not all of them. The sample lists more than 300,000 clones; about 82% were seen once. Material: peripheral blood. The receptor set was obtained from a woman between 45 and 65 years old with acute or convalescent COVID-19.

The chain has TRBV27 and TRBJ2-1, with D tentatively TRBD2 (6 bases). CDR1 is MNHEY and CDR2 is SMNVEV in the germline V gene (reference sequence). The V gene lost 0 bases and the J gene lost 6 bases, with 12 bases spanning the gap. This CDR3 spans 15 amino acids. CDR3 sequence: CASSLSVRGSNEQFF. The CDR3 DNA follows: TGTGCCAGCAGTTTATCTGTGCGGGGTTCCAATGAGCAGTTCTTC.

The CDR3 coding sequence is TGTGCCAGTAGTAGGACTAGCGGGGCCCAGACCCAGTACTTC. Protein product: CASSRTSGAQTQYF. V gene TRBV19 combines with J gene TRBJ2-5; 12 bases line up with TRBD2. CDR3 size: 14 residues. After removal of 4 bases from V and 6 bases from J, the junction contained 3 bases not matched to a gene. CDR1 and CDR2 from the germline V gene are LNHDA and SQIVND (reference sequence).

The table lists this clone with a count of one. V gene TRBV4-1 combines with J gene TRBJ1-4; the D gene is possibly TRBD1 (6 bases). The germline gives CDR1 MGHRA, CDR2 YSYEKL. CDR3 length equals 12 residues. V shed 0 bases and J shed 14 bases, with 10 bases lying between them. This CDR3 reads CASSQDRGALFF. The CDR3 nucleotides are TGCGCCAGCAGCCAAGATCGGGGGGCCCTGTTTTTT.

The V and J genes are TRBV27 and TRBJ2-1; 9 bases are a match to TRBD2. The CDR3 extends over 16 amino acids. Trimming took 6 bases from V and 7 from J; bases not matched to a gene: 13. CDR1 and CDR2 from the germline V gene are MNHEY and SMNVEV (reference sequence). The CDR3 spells CASRRGTSLSLNEQFF. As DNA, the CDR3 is TGTGCCAGCAGACGGGGGACTAGCTTGTCATTGAATGAGCAGTTCTTC.

The DNA of the CDR3 is TGTGCCAGCACCCTGACAGTGACAGCTAACTATGGCTACACCTTC. Amino acid sequence: CASTLTVTANYGYTF. The rearrangement joins TRBV6-5 to TRBJ1-2, with D maybe TRBD1 (5 bases). CDR1 is MNHEY, CDR2 SVGAGI, per germline. This CDR3 has 15 residues. Trimming left V 7 bases short and J 0 bases short, with 15 bases between.

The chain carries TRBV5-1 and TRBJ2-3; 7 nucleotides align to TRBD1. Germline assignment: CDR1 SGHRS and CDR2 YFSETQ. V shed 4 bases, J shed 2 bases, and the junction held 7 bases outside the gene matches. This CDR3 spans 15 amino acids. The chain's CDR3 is CASSPRQGITDTQYF. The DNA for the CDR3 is TGCGCCAGCAGCCCCCGACAGGGAATCACAGATACGCAGTATTTT.

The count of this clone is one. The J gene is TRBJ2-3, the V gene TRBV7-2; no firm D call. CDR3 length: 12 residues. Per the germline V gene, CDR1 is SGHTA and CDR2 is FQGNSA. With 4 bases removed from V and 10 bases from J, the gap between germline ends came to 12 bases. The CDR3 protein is CASSSRHRSQYF. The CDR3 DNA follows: TGTGCCAGCAGCTCCCGACATCGCTCGCAGTATTTT.

The CDR3 protein is CASSDYQRTSTDTQYF. The DNA of the CDR3 is TGTGCCAGCAGTGATTACCAGCGGACTAGCACAGATACGCAGTATTTT. The chain couples TRBV6-1 to TRBJ2-3, with TRBD2 as a possible D gene (5 bases). The V end lost 3 bases, the J end lost 0 bases, and 13 bases lay between the germline ends. The CDR3 loop spans 16 amino acids. Germline lookup yields CDR1 MNHNS and CDR2 SASEGT.

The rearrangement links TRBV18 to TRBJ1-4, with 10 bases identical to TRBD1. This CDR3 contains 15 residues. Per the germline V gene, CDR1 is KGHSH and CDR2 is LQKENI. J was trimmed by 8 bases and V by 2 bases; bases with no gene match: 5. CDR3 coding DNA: TGTGCCAGCTCACCAAAGGGGACAGGGGACGAAAAACTGTTTTTT. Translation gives CASSPKGTGDEKLFF.

The CDR3 region is CASRGRTLGRNSPLHF. The CDR3 DNA reads as TGTGCCAGCAGGGGCAGGACTTTGGGGAGGAACTCACCCCTCCACTTT. J is TRBJ1-6 and V is TRBV28; no firm D call. Germline V gene lookup returns CDR1 MDHEN and CDR2 SYDVKM. With 6 bases removed from V and 10 bases from J, the gap between germline ends came to 22 bases. CDR3 size: 16 residues. Supplemented by reference TRBV28 and TRBJ1-6, the full variable domain reads DVKVTQSSRYLVKRTGEKVFLECVQDMDHENMFWYRQDPGLGLRLIYFSYDVKMKEKGDIPEGYSVSREKKERFSLILESASTNQTSMYLCASRGRTLGRNSPLHFGNGTRLTVT.

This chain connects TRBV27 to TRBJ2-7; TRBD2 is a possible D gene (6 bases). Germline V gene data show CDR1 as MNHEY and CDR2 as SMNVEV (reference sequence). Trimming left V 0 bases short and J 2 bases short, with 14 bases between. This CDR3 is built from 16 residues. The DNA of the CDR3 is TGTGCCAGCAGTTTATCAAGCGGGCCCCTTCCCTACGAGCAGTACTTC. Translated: CASSLSSGPLPYEQYF.

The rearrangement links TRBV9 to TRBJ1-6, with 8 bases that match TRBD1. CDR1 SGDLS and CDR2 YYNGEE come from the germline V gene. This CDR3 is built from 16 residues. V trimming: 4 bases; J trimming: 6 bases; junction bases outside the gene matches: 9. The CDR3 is CASSPRGQGSNSPLHF. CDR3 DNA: TGTGCCAGCAGCCCCCGAGGACAGGGATCTAATTCACCCCTCCACTTT.

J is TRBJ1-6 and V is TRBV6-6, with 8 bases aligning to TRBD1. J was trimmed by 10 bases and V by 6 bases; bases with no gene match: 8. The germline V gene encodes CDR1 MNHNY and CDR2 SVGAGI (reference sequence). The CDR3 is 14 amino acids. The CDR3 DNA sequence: TGTGCCAGCAGCTACGACAGGGGTCGATCACCCCTCCACTTT. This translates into CASSYDRGRSPLHF.

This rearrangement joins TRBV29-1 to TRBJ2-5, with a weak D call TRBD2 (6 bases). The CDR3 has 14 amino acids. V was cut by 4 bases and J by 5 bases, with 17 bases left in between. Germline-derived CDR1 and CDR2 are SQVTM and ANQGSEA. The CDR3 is CSVGGVAPWETQYF. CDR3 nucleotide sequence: TGCAGCGTTGGGGGGGTTGCGCCTTGGGAGACCCAGTACTTC.

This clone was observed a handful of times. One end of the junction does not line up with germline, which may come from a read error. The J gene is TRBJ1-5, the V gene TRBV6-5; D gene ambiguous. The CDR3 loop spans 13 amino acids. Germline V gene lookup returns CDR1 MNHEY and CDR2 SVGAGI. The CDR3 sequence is CASSYDSHQPQHF. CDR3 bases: TGTGCCAGCAGTTACGATAGCCATCAGCCCCAGCATTTT.

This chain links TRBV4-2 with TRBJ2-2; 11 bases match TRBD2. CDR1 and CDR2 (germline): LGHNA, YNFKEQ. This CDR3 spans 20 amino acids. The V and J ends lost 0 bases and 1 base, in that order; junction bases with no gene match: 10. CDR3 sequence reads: CASSQEGKGLAEWNTGELFF. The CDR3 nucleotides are TGTGCCAGCAGCCAAGAAGGGAAGGGACTAGCGGAATGGAACACCGGGGAGCTGTTTTTT.